The 3 T cell receptor beta chains below come from one sample, sequenced in a study of cytomegalovirus exposure and HLA in healthy donors. The PCR had 60 Vbeta and 13 Jbeta primers. Generated by immunoSEQ multiplex PCR, the TCRdb table keeps only in-frame clones and is missing some. The sample has approximately 97,000 clones; 50% to 70% are singletons. Sequenced input: PBMCs. The receptors derive from a human donor in good health.

Comments on this clone: Within the sample, other DNA sequences also encode this same CDR3. The rearrangement uses TRBV27 and TRBJ1-5; TRBD1 matches 7 bases. This CDR3 is 14 amino acids long. V lost 6 bases to trimming and J lost 3 bases; unmatched junction nucleotides: 5. Germline values: CDR1 MNHEY, CDR2 SMNVEV (reference sequence). The CDR3 reads CASRRTGNNQPQHF. CDR3 nucleotide sequence: TGTGCCAGCAGGCGGACAGGAAACAATCAGCCCCAGCATTTT.

V usage is TRBV27 and J usage is TRBJ2-7; 7 bases fit TRBD1. Germline CDR1 is MNHEY and CDR2 is SMNVEV (reference sequence). Trimming took 5 bases from V and 2 from J; bases not matched to a gene: 6. This CDR3 has 14 amino acids. The CDR3 is CASSPGQVTYEQYF. CDR3 sequence (DNA): TGTGCCAGCAGTCCCGGACAGGTTACCTACGAGCAGTACTTC.

The chain uses TRBV19 and TRBJ1-5, with TRBD1 as a possible D gene (6 bases). The germline V and J ends were trimmed by 10 bases and 4 bases, with 20 bases remaining between them. Germline CDR1 LNHDA, CDR2 SQIVND (reference sequence). CDR3 length equals 15 residues. This CDR3 is CATKLNRDGNQPQHF. Here the CDR3 DNA reads TGTGCCACGAAGTTAAACAGGGATGGGAATCAGCCCCAGCATTTT.